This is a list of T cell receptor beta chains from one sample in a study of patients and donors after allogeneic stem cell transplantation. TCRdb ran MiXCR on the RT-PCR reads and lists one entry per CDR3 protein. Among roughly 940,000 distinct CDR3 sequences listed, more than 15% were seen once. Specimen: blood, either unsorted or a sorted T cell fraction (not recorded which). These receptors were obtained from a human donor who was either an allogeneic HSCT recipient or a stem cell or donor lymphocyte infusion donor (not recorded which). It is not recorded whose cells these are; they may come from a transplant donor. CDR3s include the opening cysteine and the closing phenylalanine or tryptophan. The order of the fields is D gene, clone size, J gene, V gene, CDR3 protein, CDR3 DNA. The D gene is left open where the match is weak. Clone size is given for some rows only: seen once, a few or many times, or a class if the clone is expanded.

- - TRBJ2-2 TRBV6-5 CASSYFGQRNTGELFF TGTGCCAGCAGTTACTTTGGACAGCGTAACACCGGGGAGCTGTTTTTT
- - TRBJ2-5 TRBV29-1 CSVGETQYF TGCAGCGTTGGAGAGACCCAGTACTTC
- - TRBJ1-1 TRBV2 CASKVGRSGEAFF TGTGCCAGCAAAGTGGGTAGATCCGGTGAAGCTTTCTTT
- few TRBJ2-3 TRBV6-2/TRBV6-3 CASRPPPARGADTQYF TGTGCCAGCAGGCCCCCCCCTGCCCGCGGGGCAGATACGCAGTATTTT
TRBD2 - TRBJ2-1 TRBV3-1 CASSQEIKRGTYNEQFF TGTGCCAGCAGCCAAGAAATAAAGCGGGGGACCTACAATGAGCAGTTCTTC
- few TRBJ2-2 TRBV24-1 CATSDWGQNTGELFF TGTGCCACCAGTGATTGGGGACAGAACACCGGGGAGCTGTTTTTT
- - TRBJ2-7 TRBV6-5 CASSYLSTPTYEQYF TGTGCCAGCAGTTACTTGTCGACGCCTACCTACGAGCAGTACTTC
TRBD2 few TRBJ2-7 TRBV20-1 CSATIAGGPGEQYF TGCAGTGCTACTATAGCGGGAGGGCCTGGGGAGCAGTACTTC
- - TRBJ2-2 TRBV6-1 CAVTRGPGTGELFF TGTGCCGTGACTCGGGGGCCGGGCACCGGGGAGCTGTTTTTT
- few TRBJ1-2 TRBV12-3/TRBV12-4 CASRDAGVGYTF TGTGCCAGCAGGGACGCAGGGGTTGGCTACACCTTC
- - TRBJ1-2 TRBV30 CAGRTAANYGYTF TGTGCCGGCCGGACAGCAGCTAACTATGGCTACACCTTC
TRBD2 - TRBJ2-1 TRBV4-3 CASSPFLAGDYNEQFF TGCGCCAGCAGCCCCTTTCTAGCGGGGGATTACAATGAGCAGTTCTTC
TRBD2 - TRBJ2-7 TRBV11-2 CASRGGRDEYEQYF TGTGCCAGCAGAGGCGGGAGGGATGAGTACGAGCAGTACTTC
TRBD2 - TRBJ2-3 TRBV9 CASSVATVVAGGPRGTDTQYF TGTGCCAGCAGCGTAGCTACGGTGGTAGCGGGAGGGCCAAGGGGCACAGATACGCAGTATTTT
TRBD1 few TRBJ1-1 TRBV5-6 CASSLAGGGQRSEAFF TGTGCCAGCAGCTTGGCAGGCGGGGGACAGAGGAGTGAAGCTTTCTTT
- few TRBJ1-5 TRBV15 CATSRVSNQPQHF TGTGCCACCAGCCGGGTCTCAAATCAGCCCCAGCATTTT
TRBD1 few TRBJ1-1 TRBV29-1 CSVGQGSLTTEAFF TGCAGCGTCGGACAGGGGTCGCTTACCACTGAAGCTTTCTTT
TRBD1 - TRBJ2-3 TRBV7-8 CASSTTGERDTQYF TGTGCCAGCAGCACGACAGGGGAAAGAGATACGCAGTATTTT
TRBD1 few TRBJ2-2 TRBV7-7 CASSLADRAGFGELFF TGTGCTAGCAGCTTAGCGGACAGGGCCGGCTTCGGGGAGCTGTTTTTT
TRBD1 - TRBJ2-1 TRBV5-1 CASRAGGHNEQFF TGCGCCAGCAGGGCAGGGGGACACAATGAGCAGTTCTTC
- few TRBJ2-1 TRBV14 CASSQGSLEQFF TGTGCCAGCAGCCAAGGATCCCTTGAGCAGTTCTTC
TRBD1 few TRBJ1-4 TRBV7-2 CASSLGGDRGEKLFF TGTGCCAGCAGCTTAGGGGGGGACAGGGGTGAAAAACTGTTTTTT
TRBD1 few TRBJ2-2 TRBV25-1 CASSPGQGDRTGELFF TGTGCCAGCAGCCCGGGACAGGGTGATCGCACCGGGGAGCTGTTTTTT
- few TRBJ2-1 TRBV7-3 CASSLRPRGNNEQFF TGTGCCAGCAGCTTGAGGCCTAGAGGTAACAATGAGCAGTTCTTC
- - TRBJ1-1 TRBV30 CAWSDMAGGGTEAFF TGTGCCTGGAGCGACATGGCGGGGGGGGGAACTGAAGCTTTCTTT
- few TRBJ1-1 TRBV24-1 CATSDSQIGAEAFF TGTGCCACCAGTGATTCCCAGATAGGGGCTGAAGCTTTCTTT
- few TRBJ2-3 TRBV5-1 CASSLASTQYF TGCGCCAGCAGCTTGGCGTCTACGCAGTATTTT
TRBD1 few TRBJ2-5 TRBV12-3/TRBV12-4 CASSFPTPGQGEIETQYF TGTGCCAGCAGTTTCCCGACACCGGGACAGGGGGAAATTGAGACCCAGTACTTC
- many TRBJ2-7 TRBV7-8 CASSLHQSGISYEQYF TGTGCCAGCAGCTTACACCAATCTGGCATCTCCTACGAGCAGTACTTC
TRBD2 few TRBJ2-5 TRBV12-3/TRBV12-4 CASSKRGVRETQYF TGTGCCAGCAGCAAGCGGGGGGTCCGAGAGACCCAGTACTTC
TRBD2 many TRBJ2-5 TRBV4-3 CASSQDQAGLGTQYF TGCGCCAGCAGCCAAGATCAAGCGGGGTTGGGGACCCAGTACTTC
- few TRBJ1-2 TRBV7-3 CATPATDGYGYTF TGTGCCACCCCCGCGACAGATGGATATGGCTACACCTTC
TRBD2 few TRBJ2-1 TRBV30 CAWSGGSGIQLYNEQFF TGTGCCTGGAGTGGGGGGAGCGGGATTCAACTATACAATGAGCAGTTCTTC
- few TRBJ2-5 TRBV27 CASTRWGGGRETQYF TGTGCCAGCACCCGATGGGGGGGGGGCCGTGAGACCCAGTACTTC
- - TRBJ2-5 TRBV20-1 CSARKESQYF TGCAGTGCTAGAAAGGAGTCCCAGTACTTC
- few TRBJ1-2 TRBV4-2 CASSYRDSGPYGYTF TGTGCCAGCAGCTACCGGGACTCGGGGCCCTATGGCTACACCTTC
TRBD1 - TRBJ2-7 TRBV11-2 CASSLALFGTGTAEQYF TGTGCCAGCAGCTTAGCCCTATTCGGGACAGGGACGGCCGAGCAGTACTTC
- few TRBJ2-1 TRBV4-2 CASSPIGRYNEQFF TGTGCCAGCAGCCCAATTGGGAGATACAATGAGCAGTTCTTC
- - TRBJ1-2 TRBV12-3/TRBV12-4 CASSVQGRGYTF TGTGCCAGCAGTGTACAGGGACGGGGCTACACCTTC
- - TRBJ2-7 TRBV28 CASSPVQRFSYEQYF TGTGCCAGCAGCCCCGTACAGAGGTTCTCCTACGAGCAGTACTTC
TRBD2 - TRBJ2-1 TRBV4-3 CASSQGGGTSDEQFF TGCGCCAGCAGCCAAGGGGGAGGGACGAGCGATGAGCAGTTCTTC
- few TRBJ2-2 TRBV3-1 CASSPRETGNTGELFF TGTGCCAGCAGCCCGCGGGAGACAGGGAACACCGGGGAGCTGTTTTTT
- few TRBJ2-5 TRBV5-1 CASSSNSLTQETQYF TGCGCCAGCAGCTCCAACTCTCTTACACAAGAGACCCAGTACTTC
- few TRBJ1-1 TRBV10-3 CAISASRVVEAFF TGTGCCATCAGTGCGAGCAGGGTGGTGGAAGCTTTCTTT
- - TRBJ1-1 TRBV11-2 CATERDVNTEAFF TGTGCCACCGAGAGAGATGTGAACACTGAAGCTTTCTTT